This entry lists 15 T cell receptor beta chains sequenced from one sample in a study of human T cells and chemical hapten exposure. Whole blood that had not been fractionated was the source of extracted total RNA. TCRdb reprocessed the 5' RACE reads via MiXCR and lists one record per CDR3 protein. The sample has fewer than 150,000 distinct CDR3 sequences; around 20% are singletons. The receptors stem from a human donor in good health.

CDR3 sequence (DNA): TGTGCCAGCAGCGACCAGCTTCAGCCCCAGCATTTT. Translation gives CASSDQLQPQHF. The V gene is TRBV2, the J gene TRBJ1-5; D gene uncertain. The CDR3 contains 12 residues. Trimming left V 6 bases short and J 6 bases short, with 9 bases between. The V gene's germline CDR1 is SNHLY and CDR2 FYNNEI.

This clonotype was found a few times. J is TRBJ1-5 and V is TRBV5-1, with 7 positions matching TRBD1. The CDR3 loop spans 15 amino acids. V trimming: 4 bases; J trimming: 5 bases; junction bases outside the gene matches: 9. Germline V gene lookup returns CDR1 SGHRS and CDR2 YFSETQ. DNA of the CDR3: TGCGCCAGCAGCCTGACAGGGCCAGGAGATCAGCCCCAGCATTTT. It codes for CASSLTGPGDQPQHF.

This clonotype was seen a few times. V and J are TRBV11-2 and TRBJ1-1, with a tentative D call TRBD1 (5 bases). This CDR3 is built from 15 residues. V was pared by 2 bases and J by 3 bases, with 13 bases between. Germline-derived CDR1 and CDR2 are SGHAT and FQNNGV. The CDR3 protein is CASSLMGRGDTEAFF. DNA for the CDR3: TGTGCCAGCAGCTTAATGGGACGGGGTGACACTGAAGCTTTCTTT.

This clonotype came up a few times. This sequence joins TRBV29-1 and TRBJ2-1; TRBD2 matches at 8 bases. This CDR3 region has 12 residues. Germline V gives CDR1 SQVTM, CDR2 ANQGSEA. The CDR3 coding sequence is TGCGGTACCGGGGGGGGCTACAATGAGCAGTTCTTC. This translates into CGTGGGYNEQFF.

This clonotype was picked up a small number of times. The chain links TRBV11-2 to TRBJ2-1; D not resolved. From germline, CDR1 is SGHAT and CDR2 FQNNGV. Between the trimmed V and J ends, which lost 6 bases and 9 bases, there was a span of 12 bases. CDR3 length: 12 amino acids. The CDR3 loop reads CASRTFEVEQFF. In DNA form, the CDR3 reads TGTGCCAGCAGAACCTTTGAGGTTGAGCAGTTCTTC.

This sequence joins TRBV5-6 and TRBJ1-2; D perhaps matches TRBD1 (5 bases). V shed 5 bases and J shed 0 bases, with 14 bases lying between them. The length of the CDR3 is 15 residues. The germline CDR1 and CDR2 sequences are SGHDT and YYEEEE. This CDR3 reads CASRRRGGANYGYTF. DNA of the CDR3: TGTGCCAGCAGACGTCGTGGGGGTGCTAACTATGGCTACACCTTC. Variable domain in full (rest from reference TRBV5-6 and TRBJ1-2): DAGVTQSPTHLIKTRGQQVTLRCSPKSGHDTVSWYQQALGQGPQFIFQYYEEEERQRGNFPDRFSGHQFPNYSSELNVNALLLGDSALYLCASRRRGGANYGYTFGSGTRLTVV.

A few counts support this clonotype. The chain has TRBV20-1 and TRBJ1-4; weak D call: TRBD1 (5 bases). Looked up from germline, CDR1 is DFQATT and CDR2 is SNEGSKA (reference sequence). Trimming took off 3 bases at V and 8 bases at J, with 19 bases between the two ends. The CDR3 has 15 residues. Written as DNA, the CDR3 is TGCAGTGCTAGGGACCACTTAAGGGGCCAGGAAAAACTGTTTTTT. As protein: CSARDHLRGQEKLFF.

The CDR3 region is CASSPRVSDTQYF. The DNA for the CDR3 is TGTGCCAGCTCACCCCGAGTCTCAGATACGCAGTATTTT. The gene calls are TRBV18 and TRBJ2-3; unclear D gene. This CDR3 region has 13 residues. The V gene lost 3 bases and the J gene lost 4 bases, with 8 bases spanning the gap. Per the germline V gene, CDR1 is KGHSH and CDR2 is LQKENI.

The V gene is TRBV7-2, the J gene TRBJ2-7; D not certain. Germline values: CDR1 SGHTA, CDR2 FQGNSA. This CDR3 is 14 amino acids long. Trimming took 1 base from V and 6 from J, leaving 13 bases between them. This CDR3 is CASSLVFGSGEQYF. DNA for the CDR3: TGTGCCAGCAGCTTAGTCTTTGGATCCGGCGAGCAGTACTTC.

In its sample, this clonotype was seen a few times. The rearrangement joins TRBV19 to TRBJ2-1; 8 bases match TRBD1. V was clipped by 5 bases and J by 6 bases; unmatched bases: 15. Germline V gene lookup returns CDR1 LNHDA and CDR2 SQIVND (reference sequence). CDR3 length: 17 residues. DNA of the CDR3: TGTGCCAGTAGTCTGGGCCGAGGACAGGGCCAGAGCAATGAGCAGTTCTTC. This sequence encodes CASSLGRGQGQSNEQFF.

The CDR3 nucleotides are TGTGCCAGCAGTTTACCCCCACTAGGAGAGACCCAGTACTTC. Protein sequence: CASSLPPLGETQYF. This sequence joins TRBV12-3 or TRBV12-4 and TRBJ2-5; D might be TRBD2 (5 bases). This CDR3 region has 14 residues. The V and J ends lost 2 bases and 4 bases respectively, with 11 bases between them.

This clonotype was counted between two and nine times. The V and J genes are TRBV29-1 and TRBJ2-1, with no clear D. Trimming left V 4 bases short and J 5 bases short, with 15 bases between. Germline values: CDR1 SQVTM, CDR2 ANQGSEA. There are 14 residues in the CDR3. CDR3: CSVVYRNRDNEQFF. CDR3 sequence (DNA): TGCAGCGTTGTATACCGGAATCGGGACAATGAGCAGTTCTTC.

The chain employs TRBV28 and TRBJ1-3; D uncertain. CDR3 size: 14 residues. The germline CDR1 and CDR2 sequences are MDHEN and SYDVKM. V was clipped by 2 bases and J by 2 bases, with 7 bases between them. The CDR3 DNA is TGTGCCAGCAGTTTAGTGGTAGCTGGAAACACCATATATTTT. Amino acid sequence: CASSLVVAGNTIYF.

The rearrangement uses TRBV18 and TRBJ1-2; D unresolved. CDR3 length: 16 residues. The germline V gene has CDR1 KGHSH and CDR2 LQKENI. Between the trimmed V and J ends, which lost 3 bases and 1 base, there was a span of 15 bases. The CDR3 sequence is CASSPAGPPVNYGYTF. The CDR3 DNA reads TGTGCCAGCTCACCGGCAGGACCCCCCGTTAACTATGGCTACACCTTC.

The chain carries TRBV28 and TRBJ1-1, with D possibly matching TRBD1 (5 bases). Trimming cost V 7 bases and J 2 bases, with 11 bases left between them. The CDR3 is made up of 13 amino acids. Germline values: CDR1 MDHEN, CDR2 SYDVKM. CDR3 sequence (DNA): TGTGCCAGCATTGGCCAGGGAAACACTGAAGCTTTCTTT. Translation gives CASIGQGNTEAFF.